This T cell receptor beta chain was documented in a study of T cell repertoires in cytomegalovirus infection. Study details: CMV infection and matching HLA type were both indicated by public TCR beta signatures.

MiXCR, applied by TCRdb to the reads, yields one record per CDR3 protein. Of hundreds of thousands of distinct CDR3 sequences in the sample, 20% to 30% were seen once. This clonotype came up many times. V was trimmed by 4 bases and J by 2 bases, leaving 12 bases between them. CDR3 size: 15 residues. Germline CDR1 is SGHTA and CDR2 is FQGNSA. This receptor was obtained from a human donor in good health (CMV status not recorded). Some clones in this sample may be carry-over from other donors' samples. This rearrangement joins TRBV7-2 to TRBJ1-5, with no clear D. The specimen sequenced was CD8+ T cells from PBMCs. This CDR3 reads CASSWWGGGNQPQHF. CDR3 sequence (DNA): TGTGCCAGCAGCTGGTGGGGTGGGGGCAATCAGCCCCAGCATTTT.